This T cell receptor (beta chain) was sequenced in a study of blood T cell repertoires in COVID-19. Turning to the study itself: Spain, Italy and the United States supplied samples that represented acute and convalescent COVID-19.

Seattle participants joined during active infection and were tracked over time. Trimming pared 3 bases from V and 4 bases from J, leaving 18 bases between. The germline gives CDR1 MNHNS, CDR2 SASEGT. The CDR3 covers 16 residues. In the source study's methods: It was from reference gene primer amplification that nucleated cell counts were estimated. Only in-frame clones appear in the TCRdb table, and some are missing; sequencing was by immunoSEQ multiplex PCR. V and J calls and clone size follow that table, whereas D and trimming were derived from the DNA. The sample shows 500,000 to 600,000 clones, roughly 89% of them seen only once.

This TCR derives from a woman aged 45-65 years with COVID-19, enrolled during active disease. The chain links TRBV6-1 to TRBJ1-1; D gene ambiguous. Sequencing was carried out using peripheral blood. In DNA form, the CDR3 reads TGTGCCAGCAGTGAGCAACCCCAGAGGGAGGGCACTGAAGCTTTCTTT. Amino acid sequence: CASSEQPQREGTEAFF.